This TCR beta chain is from a study of T cell responses to AZD1222 COVID-19 vaccine. This table comes from immunoSEQ multiplex PCR, and its TCRdb copy is limited to in-frame clones, with some not included. The sample lists 150,000 to 200,000 clones; 85% to 95% were seen once. This CDR3 contains 13 residues. V lost 6 bases and J 6 bases, leaving 12 bases between the germline ends. V usage is TRBV12-3 or TRBV12-4 and J usage is TRBJ1-5, with a possible D match to TRBD1 (6 bases). This TCR was recovered from an adult in good health. The sequencing used peripheral blood, collected on day 0 of AZD1222 vaccination. The CDR3, as DNA: TGTGCCAGCAGAGGTCCCAGGGGTCAGCCCCAGCATTTT. This codes for CASRGPRGQPQHF.